The entry below gives a single TCR beta chain sequence along with its context. The data were obtained in a study of control samples from healthy donors and cancer patients. Deletions cut 6 bases from V and 0 bases from J, with 12 bases between. Germline V lookup: CDR1 SGHTA, CDR2 FQGNSA. The CDR3 runs to 15 residues. Using immunoSEQ multiplex PCR, the repertoire was profiled, and TCRdb retains in-frame clones only, with some absent. The top ten clones hold around 3% of a sample with some 120,000 clones, more than 70% of them seen once. The sample was blood. The V and J genes are TRBV7-2 and TRBJ1-3; tentatively, D is TRBD1 (5 bases). The receptor comes from a man in his fifties or sixties in good health. The CDR3 protein is CASRPAGLSGNTIYF. The CDR3 region has the DNA TGTGCCAGCAGACCCGCGGGGCTCTCTGGAAACACCATATATTTT.